These 17 T cell receptor beta chains were sequenced from one sample in a study of OX40 agonist ivuxolimab in advanced cancers. Clones were read by immunoSEQ multiplex PCR, and TCRdb kept only the in-frame ones, dropping some. Of about 56,000 clones listed, 70% to 85% are singletons. Sequenced material: CD4+ or CD8+ T cells sorted from blood, taken in a trial of the OX40 agonist ivuxolimab. These TCRs come from an adult with an advanced solid tumor such as melanoma, head and neck, liver or kidney cancer.

The rearrangement uses TRBV6-5 and TRBJ2-7; D unclear. V was shortened by 6 bases and J by 0 bases, with 15 bases between the two germline ends. The CDR3 has 15 residues. Germline V CDR1 and CDR2: MNHEY, SVGAGI. CDR3 sequence (DNA): TGTGCCAGCAGCCCCCGCAGGCCCGGCTCCTACGAGCAGTACTTC. It codes for CASSPRRPGSYEQYF.

CDR3 residues: CASKPDRGTSTEAFF. The DNA of the CDR3 is TGTGCCAGCAAACCAGACAGGGGGACTTCCACTGAAGCTTTCTTT. The chain joins TRBV6-5 to TRBJ1-1, with 9 bases identical to TRBD1. CDR3 length: 15 residues. Germline V gives CDR1 MNHEY, CDR2 SVGAGI. Unmatched junction bases numbered 10, after V lost 7 bases and J lost 4 bases.

This clone was counted a single time. This chain uses TRBV10-3 with TRBJ2-5; TRBD1 matches at 8 bases. CDR1 is ENHRY, CDR2 SYGVKD, per germline. Unmatched junction bases numbered 9, after V lost 8 bases and J lost 1 base. CDR3 length equals 15 residues. CDR3 in amino acids: CAIAPRQGTQETQYF. CDR3 bases: TGTGCCATCGCCCCGAGACAGGGGACCCAAGAGACCCAGTACTTC.

The chain employs TRBV7-9 and TRBJ2-2; 7 positions match TRBD2. In germline, CDR1 is SEHNR, CDR2 FQNEAQ (reference sequence). Unmatched junction bases numbered 12, after V lost 3 bases and J lost 2 bases. CDR3 size: 18 residues. This CDR3 is CASSLSRGLAVNTGELFF. In DNA form, the CDR3 reads TGTGCCAGCAGCTTGTCGCGCGGGCTAGCGGTAAACACCGGGGAGCTGTTTTTT.

Only one count was recorded for this clone. The chain has TRBV6-1 and TRBJ2-7; unclear D gene. The V end lost 7 bases, the J end lost 5 bases, and 9 bases lay between the germline ends. Germline V gene data show CDR1 as MNHNS and CDR2 as SASEGT. The length of the CDR3 is 11 residues. The CDR3 DNA reads as TGTGCCAGCACCGACCTGGACGAGCAGTACTTC. It translates to CASTDLDEQYF.

The chain links TRBV10-1 to TRBJ1-2; tentatively, D is TRBD1 (6 bases). V was clipped by 11 bases and J by 0 bases, with 13 bases between them. This CDR3 comprises 13 residues. Germline V CDR1 and CDR2: WNHNN, SYGVQD (reference sequence). The DNA of the CDR3 is TGCGCCGGGGGGCAGAGATCTAACTATGGCTACACCTTC. It is translated as CAGGQRSNYGYTF.

The rearrangement uses TRBV15 and TRBJ2-5; perhaps TRBD2 as D (5 bases). Trimming stripped 1 base from V and 7 bases from J, with 19 bases between. The CDR3 loop spans 16 amino acids. Germline V gene data show CDR1 as LNHNV and CDR2 as YYDKDF (reference sequence). CDR3 residues: CATSRADGNSLGTQYF. The CDR3, as DNA: TGTGCCACCAGCAGAGCGGACGGGAACTCACTTGGGACCCAGTACTTC.

The chain recombines TRBV5-1 with TRBJ2-3, with TRBD2 identical over 8 bases. The CDR3 is made up of 15 amino acids. The junction had 4 bases not matched to a gene; V was cut back by 0 bases and J by 4 bases. Germline assignment: CDR1 SGHRS and CDR2 YFSETQ. The chain's CDR3 is CASSLGVGRADTQYF. In DNA, the CDR3 is TGCGCCAGCAGCTTGGGGGTCGGGAGGGCAGATACGCAGTATTTT.

The chain couples TRBV7-2 to TRBJ1-5, with 10 nucleotides matching TRBD1. V lost 1 base to trimming and J lost 2 bases; unmatched junction nucleotides: 5. Germline V CDR1 and CDR2: SGHTA, FQGNSA. The CDR3 runs to 17 residues. CDR3: CASSLVRTGGGNQPQHF. DNA of the CDR3: TGTGCCAGCAGCTTAGTCCGGACAGGGGGTGGCAATCAGCCCCAGCATTTT.

The rearrangement joins TRBV11-2 to TRBJ1-1; D gene ambiguous. This CDR3 has 13 amino acids. Germline V gene data show CDR1 as SGHAT and CDR2 as FQNNGV. With 0 bases removed from V and 3 bases from J, the gap between germline ends came to 5 bases. CDR3 region: CASSLDRDTEAFF. For the CDR3, the DNA is TGTGCCAGCAGCTTAGATCGGGACACTGAAGCTTTCTTT.

The chain joins TRBV6-6 to TRBJ2-1; the match to TRBD2 covers 10 bases. Germline loops: CDR1 MNHNY, CDR2 SVGAGI (reference sequence). The V gene end was trimmed by 7 bases and the J gene end by 9 bases; junction bases not matched to a gene: 12. This CDR3 comprises 15 residues. CDR3 amino acids: CASTSGRASGGEQFF. CDR3 in DNA: TGTGCCAGCACTAGCGGGAGAGCATCGGGAGGTGAGCAGTTCTTC.

The rearrangement uses TRBV23-1 and TRBJ2-5; 9 positions match TRBD2. TRBV23-1 is marked as an open reading frame, function uncertain. The CDR3 contains 21 residues. V was pared by 7 bases and J by 3 bases, with 27 bases of the junction left unmatched. The CDR3 DNA reads TGCGCCAGCACCCAGGAGGGCGACATTGGCGCGACTAGCGGTCGAGAAGAGACCCAGTACTTC. As protein: CASTQEGDIGATSGREETQYF.

V gene TRBV6-6 combines with J gene TRBJ1-1; 8 bases are a match to TRBD1. V lost 9 bases to trimming and J lost 5 bases; unmatched junction nucleotides: 11. The CDR3 is 14 residues long. Germline CDR1 reads MNHNY; CDR2 reads SVGAGI (reference sequence). In DNA form, the CDR3 reads TGTGCCAGTTCCCGGACAGGGAGGAGAACTGAAGCTTTCTTT. Amino acids: CASSRTGRRTEAFF.

The gene calls are TRBV5-1 and TRBJ1-2, with 7 bases lining up with TRBD1. The junction had 11 bases not matched to a gene; V was cut back by 8 bases and J by 1 base. The CDR3 is made up of 15 amino acids. In germline, CDR1 is SGHRS, CDR2 YFSETQ. CDR3 residues: CASNSGGTDNYGYTF. Written as DNA, the CDR3 is TGCGCCAGTAACAGTGGGGGGACAGATAACTATGGCTACACCTTC. The variable domain in full, with the rest retrieved from reference TRBV5-1 and TRBJ1-2, is KAGVTQTPRYLIKTRGQQVTLSCSPISGHRSVSWYQQTPGQGLQFLFEYFSETQRNKGNFPGRFSGRQFSNSRSEMNVSTLELGDSALYLCASNSGGTDNYGYTFGSGTRLTVV.

The CDR3 nucleotides are TGTGCCACCAGCAGAGCTGGCCGTTACAATGAGCAGTTCTTC. Translation gives CATSRAGRYNEQFF. J is TRBJ2-1 and V is TRBV15; the D is unclear. With 1 base removed from V and 4 bases from J, the gap between germline ends came to 8 bases. Germline CDR1 and CDR2: LNHNV and YYDKDF (reference sequence). The CDR3 spans 14 residues.

The chain has TRBV5-1 and TRBJ2-1; 11 positions match TRBD2. This CDR3 is 19 amino acids long. The V gene's germline CDR1 is SGHRS and CDR2 YFSETQ. V gave up 2 bases and J gave up 3 bases; unmatched junction bases: 13. The CDR3 loop is CASSLMSSGGLGIYNEQFF. CDR3 coding DNA: TGCGCCAGCAGCTTAATGTCTAGCGGGGGGCTCGGAATCTACAATGAGCAGTTCTTC. The whole variable domain, remainder taken from reference TRBV5-1 and TRBJ2-1, is KAGVTQTPRYLIKTRGQQVTLSCSPISGHRSVSWYQQTPGQGLQFLFEYFSETQRNKGNFPGRFSGRQFSNSRSEMNVSTLELGDSALYLCASSLMSSGGLGIYNEQFFGPGTRLTVL.

The chain uses TRBV18 and TRBJ1-1; D not resolved. CDR1 KGHSH and CDR2 LQKENI come from the germline V gene. V lost 3 bases and J lost 1, with 12 bases in between. There are 15 residues in the CDR3. In DNA, the CDR3 is TGTGCCAGCTCACCGTGGAAACAGCAGAACACTGAAGCTTTCTTT. Residues: CASSPWKQQNTEAFF.